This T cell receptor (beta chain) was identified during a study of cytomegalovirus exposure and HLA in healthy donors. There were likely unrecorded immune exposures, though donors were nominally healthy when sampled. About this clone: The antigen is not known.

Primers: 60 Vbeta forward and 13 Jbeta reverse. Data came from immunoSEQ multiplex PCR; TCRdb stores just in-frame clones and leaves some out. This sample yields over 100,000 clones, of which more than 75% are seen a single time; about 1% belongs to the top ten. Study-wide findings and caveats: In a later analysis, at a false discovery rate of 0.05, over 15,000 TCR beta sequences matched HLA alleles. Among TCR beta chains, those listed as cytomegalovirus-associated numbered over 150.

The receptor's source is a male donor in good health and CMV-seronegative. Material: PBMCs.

CDR3 nucleotide sequence: TGTGCCAGCAGCTTATGGCAGGACATGGGTTCACCCCTCCACTTT. It yields the protein CASSLWQDMGSPLHF. J is TRBJ1-6 and V is TRBV7-2; D is perhaps TRBD1 (5 bases). V lost 2 bases and J lost 9, with 14 bases in between. This CDR3 has 15 residues. Germline loops: CDR1 SGHTA, CDR2 FQGNSA.